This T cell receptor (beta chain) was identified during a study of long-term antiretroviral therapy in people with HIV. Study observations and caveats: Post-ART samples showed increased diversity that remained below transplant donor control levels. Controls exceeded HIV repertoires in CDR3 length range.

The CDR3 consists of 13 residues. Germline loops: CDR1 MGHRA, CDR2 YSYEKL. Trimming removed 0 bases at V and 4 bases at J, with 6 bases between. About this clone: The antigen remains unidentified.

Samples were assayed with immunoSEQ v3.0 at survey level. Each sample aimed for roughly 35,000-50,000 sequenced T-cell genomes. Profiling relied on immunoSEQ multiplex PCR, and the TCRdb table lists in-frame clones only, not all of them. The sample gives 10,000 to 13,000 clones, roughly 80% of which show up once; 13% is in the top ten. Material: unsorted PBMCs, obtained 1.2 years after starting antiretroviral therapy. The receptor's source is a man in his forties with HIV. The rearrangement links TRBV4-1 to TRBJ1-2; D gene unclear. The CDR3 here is CASSQDPSYGYTF. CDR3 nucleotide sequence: TGCGCCAGCAGCCAAGATCCAAGCTATGGCTACACCTTC.